This T cell receptor beta chain was captured by sequencing in a study of blood T cell repertoires in COVID-19. This CDR3 has 14 amino acids. The V gene's germline CDR1 is MNHEY and CDR2 SVGAGI. Trimming left V 8 bases short and J 1 base short, with 14 bases between. Method: immunoSEQ multiplex PCR; TCRdb's copy keeps in-frame clones and lacks some. Of 240,000 or so clones listed, about 80% are singletons. The sequencing sample was made of peripheral blood. The receptor was derived from an elderly woman with acute or convalescent COVID-19. The chain has TRBV6-5 and TRBJ1-1, with D tentatively TRBD1 (5 bases). In nucleotides, the CDR3 is TGTGCCAGCGTTCCAGGGCGAGGGAACACTGAAGCTTTCTTT. Translation gives CASVPGRGNTEAFF.